The rows below give T cell receptor beta chains drawn from one sample of a study of cytomegalovirus exposure and HLA in healthy donors. This table comes from immunoSEQ multiplex PCR, and its TCRdb copy is limited to in-frame clones, with some not included. Of roughly 43,000 clones in the sample, over 85% are singletons; the top ten hold around 2.1%. The specimen was PBMCs. The receptors were sampled from a woman aged 18-29 years in good health and CMV-seronegative. CDR3s include the opening cysteine and the closing phenylalanine or tryptophan. A D gene is named only where the DNA matches it firmly. Clone size is given for some rows only: seen once, a few or many times, or a class if the clone is expanded.

j_gene | abundance | v_gene | d_gene | CDR3aa | CDR3nt
TRBJ1-2 | NA | TRBV28 | NA | CASQATVYGYTF | TGTGCCAGCCAAGCGACAGTCTATGGCTACACCTTC
TRBJ2-3 | NA | TRBV13 | TRBD2 | CASSFRLAHKTDTQYF | TGTGCCAGCAGTTTCCGACTAGCGCACAAGACAGATACGCAGTATTTT
TRBJ2-3 | NA | TRBV7-3 | TRBD1 | CASSLSPGGGDTQYF | TGTGCCAGCAGCTTATCTCCAGGGGGCGGAGATACGCAGTATTTT
TRBJ1-1 | NA | TRBV6-1 | TRBD1 | CASSVPPGGLNTEAFF | TGTGCCAGCAGTGTTCCTCCAGGGGGCCTGAACACTGAAGCTTTCTTT
TRBJ2-7 | NA | TRBV27 | TRBD1 | CASSRTGSNEQYF | TGTGCCAGCAGTAGGACAGGGTCCAACGAGCAGTACTTC
TRBJ1-2 | NA | TRBV2 | TRBD1 | CASSGQGNYGYTF | TGTGCCAGCAGTGGACAGGGGAACTATGGCTACACCTTC
TRBJ1-1 | NA | TRBV6-1 | TRBD1 | CASSAGGLMNTEAFF | TGTGCCAGCAGTGCAGGGGGCCTCATGAACACTGAAGCTTTCTTT
TRBJ1-2 | NA | TRBV28 | TRBD1 | CASTLVGTGGAGGYTF | TGTGCCAGCACCTTGGTCGGGACAGGGGGCGCAGGTGGCTACACCTTC
TRBJ1-3 | NA | TRBV6-1 | NA | CASSGFGQLSGNTIYF | TGTGCCAGCAGTGGGTTCGGACAGCTCTCTGGAAACACCATATATTTT
TRBJ2-4 | NA | TRBV5-6 | NA | CASSLWGGNPKNIQYF | TGTGCCAGCAGCTTGTGGGGCGGGAATCCCAAAAACATTCAGTACTTC
TRBJ2-1 | NA | TRBV4-1 | TRBD2 | CASSQDPTSGGWNEQFF | TGCGCCAGCAGCCAAGACCCGACTAGCGGGGGTTGGAATGAGCAGTTCTTC
TRBJ2-5 | NA | TRBV28 | NA | CASSMRQAFQETQYF | TGTGCCAGCAGTATGAGACAGGCCTTCCAAGAGACCCAGTACTTC
TRBJ1-1 | NA | TRBV2 | NA | CASSESDTEAFF | TGTGCCAGCAGTGAATCGGACACTGAAGCTTTCTTT
TRBJ1-2 | NA | TRBV4-1 | TRBD1 | CASSQDYSPGGEGYTF | TGCGCCAGCAGCCAAGATTACTCCCCAGGGGGCGAGGGCTACACCTTC
TRBJ1-3 | NA | TRBV5-4 | NA | CASSLGQQGNTIYF | TGTGCCAGCAGCTTGGGCCAACAGGGTAACACCATATATTTT
TRBJ1-5 | few | TRBV6-5 | NA | CASSYAGAFNQPQHF | TGTGCCAGCAGTTACGCGGGGGCATTCAATCAGCCCCAGCATTTT
TRBJ2-3 | NA | TRBV6-4 | TRBD1 | CASSTGTGTDTQYF | TGTGCCAGCAGCACCGGGACAGGGACAGATACGCAGTATTTT
TRBJ2-1 | NA | TRBV11-1 | NA | CASRGFGGSNEQFF | TGTGCCAGCCGGGGTTTTGGAGGGAGTAATGAGCAGTTCTTC
TRBJ2-7 | NA | TRBV28 | NA | CASSLPRYEQYF | TGTGCCAGCAGCCTACCTCGCTACGAGCAGTACTTC
TRBJ1-2 | NA | TRBV2 | NA | CASSDTPRYYGYTF | TGTGCCAGCAGTGATACCCCCAGATACTATGGCTACACCTTC
TRBJ2-7 | NA | TRBV5-1 | NA | CASSLETAEYEQYF | TGCGCCAGCAGCTTAGAGACAGCAGAATACGAGCAGTACTTC
TRBJ2-5 | once | TRBV29-1 | TRBD1 | CSVGQGETQYF | TGCAGCGTCGGACAGGGGGAGACCCAGTACTTC
TRBJ2-1 | NA | TRBV5-1 | TRBD2 | CASSTPGTSGSPSYNEQFF | TGCGCCAGCAGCACACCCGGGACTAGCGGGAGCCCCTCCTACAATGAGCAGTTCTTC
TRBJ2-7 | NA | TRBV29-1 | TRBD1 | CSVWTGDPSYEQYF | TGCAGCGTTTGGACAGGTGATCCCTCCTACGAGCAGTACTTC
TRBJ2-3 | NA | TRBV19 | NA | CASSITRGGRTDTQYF | TGTGCCAGTAGTATTACAAGGGGGGGCCGGACAGATACGCAGTATTTT
TRBJ1-3 | NA | TRBV7-9 | NA | CASSPTVGNTIYF | TGTGCCAGCAGCCCCACGGTGGGAAACACCATATATTTT
TRBJ2-1 | NA | TRBV6-1 | NA | CASIGRDEANEQFF | TGTGCCAGCATCGGGCGGGACGAAGCAAATGAGCAGTTCTTC
TRBJ1-2 | NA | TRBV28 | NA | CASTSQDIPYGYTF | TGTGCCAGCACCTCTCAGGACATACCCTATGGCTACACCTTC
TRBJ2-3 | few | TRBV18 | TRBD1 | CASSPRQGSDTQYF | TGTGCCAGCTCACCCAGACAGGGTTCAGATACGCAGTATTTT
TRBJ2-1 | NA | TRBV7-9 | NA | CASSALEGSEFF | TGTGCCAGCAGCGCCCTCGAGGGTAGCGAGTTCTTC
TRBJ2-3 | NA | TRBV9 | TRBD1 | CASSADRGETDTQYF | TGTGCCAGCAGCGCCGACAGGGGGGAGACAGATACGCAGTATTTT
TRBJ2-2 | NA | TRBV19 | NA | CASSIGDTGELFF | TGTGCCAGTAGTATCGGTGACACCGGGGAGCTGTTTTTT
TRBJ1-4 | once | TRBV7-2 | TRBD1 | CASSSQTGLNEKLFF | TGTGCCAGCAGCTCACAGACAGGGCTAAATGAAAAACTGTTTTTT
TRBJ2-7 | NA | TRBV4-1 | NA | CASSQEGLIYEQYF | TGCGCCAGCAGCCAAGAGGGGCTTATATACGAGCAGTACTTC
TRBJ1-5 | NA | TRBV28 | NA | CASTGYDQPQHF | TGTGCCAGCACGGGGTACGATCAGCCCCAGCATTTT